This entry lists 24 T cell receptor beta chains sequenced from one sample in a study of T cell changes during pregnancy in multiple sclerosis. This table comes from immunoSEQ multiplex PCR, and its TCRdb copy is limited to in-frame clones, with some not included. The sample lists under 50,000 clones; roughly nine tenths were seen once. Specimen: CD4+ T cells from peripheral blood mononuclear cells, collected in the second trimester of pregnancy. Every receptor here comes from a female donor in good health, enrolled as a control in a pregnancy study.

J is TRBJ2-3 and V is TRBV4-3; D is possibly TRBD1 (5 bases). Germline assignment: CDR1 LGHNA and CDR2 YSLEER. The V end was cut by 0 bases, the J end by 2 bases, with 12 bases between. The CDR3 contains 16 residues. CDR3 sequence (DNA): TGCGCCAGCAGCCAAGATCTCAAGGGGTTCACAGATACGCAGTATTTT. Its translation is CASSQDLKGFTDTQYF.

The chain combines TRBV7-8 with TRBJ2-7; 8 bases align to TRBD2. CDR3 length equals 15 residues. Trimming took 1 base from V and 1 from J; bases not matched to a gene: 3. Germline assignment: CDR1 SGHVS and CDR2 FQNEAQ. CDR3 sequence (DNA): TGTGCCAGCAGCTTAGTTAGCGGGGATTCCTACGAGCAGTACTTC. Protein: CASSLVSGDSYEQYF.

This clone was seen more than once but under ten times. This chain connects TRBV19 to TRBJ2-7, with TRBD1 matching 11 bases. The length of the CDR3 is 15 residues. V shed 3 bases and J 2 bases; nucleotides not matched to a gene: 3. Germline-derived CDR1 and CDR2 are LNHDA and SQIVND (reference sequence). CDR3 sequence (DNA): TGTGCCAGTAGTATCGCGGGACAGGGGGCCTACGAGCAGTACTTC. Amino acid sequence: CASSIAGQGAYEQYF.

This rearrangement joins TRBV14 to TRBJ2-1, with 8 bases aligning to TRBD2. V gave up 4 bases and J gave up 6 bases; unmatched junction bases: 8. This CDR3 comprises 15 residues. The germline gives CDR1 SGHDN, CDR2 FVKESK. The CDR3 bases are TGTGCCAGCAGCCCCGGGGGGGTCATGTTCAATGAGCAGTTCTTC. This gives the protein CASSPGGVMFNEQFF.

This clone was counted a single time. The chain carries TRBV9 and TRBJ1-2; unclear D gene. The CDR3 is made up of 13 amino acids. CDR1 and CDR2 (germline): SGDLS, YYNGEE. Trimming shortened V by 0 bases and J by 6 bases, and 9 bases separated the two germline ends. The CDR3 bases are TGTGCCAGCAGCGTAGTGGAGGGTAATGGCTACACCTTC. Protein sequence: CASSVVEGNGYTF.

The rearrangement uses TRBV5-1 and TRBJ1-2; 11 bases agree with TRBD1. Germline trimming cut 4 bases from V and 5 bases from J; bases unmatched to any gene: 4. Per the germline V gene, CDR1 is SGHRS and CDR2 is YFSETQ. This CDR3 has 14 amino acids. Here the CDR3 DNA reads TGCGCCAGCAGCGAGGGACAGGGGGGGTATGGCTACACCTTC. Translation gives CASSEGQGGYGYTF.

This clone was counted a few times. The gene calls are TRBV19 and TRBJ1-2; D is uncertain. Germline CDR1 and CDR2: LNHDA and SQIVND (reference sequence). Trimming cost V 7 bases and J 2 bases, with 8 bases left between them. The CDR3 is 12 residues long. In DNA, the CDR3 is TGTGCCAGTACCGGGGAAAACTATGGCTACACCTTC. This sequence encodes CASTGENYGYTF.

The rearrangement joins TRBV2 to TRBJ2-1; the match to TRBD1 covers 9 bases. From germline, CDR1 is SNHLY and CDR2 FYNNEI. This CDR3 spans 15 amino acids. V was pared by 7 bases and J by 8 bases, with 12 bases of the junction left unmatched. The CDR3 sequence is CASMVGQGPSDEQFF. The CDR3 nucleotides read TGTGCCAGCATGGTGGGACAGGGTCCTTCGGATGAGCAGTTCTTC.

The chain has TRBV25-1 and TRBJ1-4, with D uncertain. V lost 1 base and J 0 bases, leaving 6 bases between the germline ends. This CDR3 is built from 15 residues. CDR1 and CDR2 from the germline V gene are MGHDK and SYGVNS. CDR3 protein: CASSESSATNEKLFF. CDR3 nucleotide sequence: TGTGCCAGCAGTGAATCCTCCGCAACTAATGAAAAACTGTTTTTT.

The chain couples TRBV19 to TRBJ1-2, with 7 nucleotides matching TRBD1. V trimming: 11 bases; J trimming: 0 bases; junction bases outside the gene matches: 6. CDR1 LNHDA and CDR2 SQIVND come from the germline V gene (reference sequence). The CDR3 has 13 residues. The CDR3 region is CAGRQGPNYGYTF. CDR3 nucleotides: TGTGCCGGAAGACAGGGCCCTAACTATGGCTACACCTTC.

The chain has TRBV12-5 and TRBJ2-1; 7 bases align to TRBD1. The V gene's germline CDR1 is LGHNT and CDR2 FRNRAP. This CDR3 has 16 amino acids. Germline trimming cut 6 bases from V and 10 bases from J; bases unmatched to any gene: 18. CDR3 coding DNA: TGTGCTAGTGGCACTTCGACAGGGATACCCGCGAACGAGCAGTTCTTC. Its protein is CASGTSTGIPANEQFF.

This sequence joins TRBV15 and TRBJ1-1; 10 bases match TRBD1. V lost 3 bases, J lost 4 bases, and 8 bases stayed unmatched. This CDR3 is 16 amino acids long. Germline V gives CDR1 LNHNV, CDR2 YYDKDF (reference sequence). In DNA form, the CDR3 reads TGTGCCACCAGCAGCGGGCCTGGGACAGGGGTCACTGAAGCTTTCTTT. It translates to CATSSGPGTGVTEAFF.

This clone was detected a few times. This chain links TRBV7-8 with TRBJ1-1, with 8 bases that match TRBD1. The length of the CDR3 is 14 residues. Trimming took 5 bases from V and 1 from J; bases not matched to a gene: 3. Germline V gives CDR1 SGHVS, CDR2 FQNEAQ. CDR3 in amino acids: CASSIDRGNTEAFF. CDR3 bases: TGTGCCAGCAGCATAGACAGGGGGAACACTGAAGCTTTCTTT. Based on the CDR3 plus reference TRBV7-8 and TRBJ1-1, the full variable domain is GAGVSQSPRYKVAKRGQDVALRCDPISGHVSLFWYQQALGQGPEFLTYFQNEAQLDKSGLPSDRFFAERPEGSVSTLKIQRTQQEDSAVYLCASSIDRGNTEAFFGQGTRLTVV.

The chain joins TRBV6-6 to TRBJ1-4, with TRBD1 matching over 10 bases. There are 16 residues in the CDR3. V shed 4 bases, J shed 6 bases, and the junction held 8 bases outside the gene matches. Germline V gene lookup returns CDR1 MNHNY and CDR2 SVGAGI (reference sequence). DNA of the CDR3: TGTGCCAGCAGTTCCTCATCCGGGACAGGGGATGAAAAACTGTTTTTT. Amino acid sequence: CASSSSSGTGDEKLFF.

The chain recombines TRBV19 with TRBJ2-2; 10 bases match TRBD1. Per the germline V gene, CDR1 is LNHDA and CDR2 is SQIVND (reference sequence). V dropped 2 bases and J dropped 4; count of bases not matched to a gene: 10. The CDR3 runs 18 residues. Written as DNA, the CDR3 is TGTGCCAGTAGTATAACCCGACCTTGGGACAGGGGCACCGGGGAGCTGTTTTTT. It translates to CASSITRPWDRGTGELFF.

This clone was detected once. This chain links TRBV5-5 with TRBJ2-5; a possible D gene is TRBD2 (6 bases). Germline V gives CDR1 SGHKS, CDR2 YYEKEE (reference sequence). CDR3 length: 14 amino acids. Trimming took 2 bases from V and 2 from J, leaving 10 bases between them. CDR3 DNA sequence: TGTGCCAGCAGCTTACCCGGGGGACAAGAGACCCAGTACTTC. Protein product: CASSLPGGQETQYF.

This chain's CDR3 is CAWSGQTYGGYTF. The CDR3 DNA sequence: TGTGCCTGGAGTGGACAGACCTATGGAGGCTACACCTTC. V and J are TRBV30 and TRBJ1-2; possible D gene TRBD1, 5 bases. Germline V CDR1 and CDR2: GTSNPN, SVGIG (reference sequence). Trimming pared 1 base from V and 8 bases from J, leaving 14 bases between. The CDR3 covers 13 residues.

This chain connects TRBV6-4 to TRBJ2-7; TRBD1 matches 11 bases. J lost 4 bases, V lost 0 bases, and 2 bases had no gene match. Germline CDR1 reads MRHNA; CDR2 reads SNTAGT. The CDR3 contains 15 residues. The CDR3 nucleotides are TGTGCCAGCAGTGACTCTGGACAGGGGGCATACGAGCAGTACTTC. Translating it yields CASSDSGQGAYEQYF.

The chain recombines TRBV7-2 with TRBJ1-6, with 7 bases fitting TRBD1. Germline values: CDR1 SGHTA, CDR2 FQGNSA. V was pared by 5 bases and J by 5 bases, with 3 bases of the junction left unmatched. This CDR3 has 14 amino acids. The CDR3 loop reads CASSPGTDNSPLHF. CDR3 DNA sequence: TGTGCCAGCAGCCCCGGGACAGATAATTCACCCCTCCACTTT.

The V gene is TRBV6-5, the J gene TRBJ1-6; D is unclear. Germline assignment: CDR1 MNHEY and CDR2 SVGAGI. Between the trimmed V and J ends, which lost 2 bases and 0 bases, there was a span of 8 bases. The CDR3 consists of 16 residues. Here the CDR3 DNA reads TGTGCCAGCAGTTACGTTCACAGCTCCTATAATTCACCCCTCCACTTT. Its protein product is CASSYVHSSYNSPLHF.

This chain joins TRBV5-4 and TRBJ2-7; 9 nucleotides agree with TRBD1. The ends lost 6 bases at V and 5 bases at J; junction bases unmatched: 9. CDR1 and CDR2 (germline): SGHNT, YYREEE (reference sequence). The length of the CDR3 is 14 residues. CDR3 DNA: TGTGCCAGCACCGTACAGGGGGCGTCCCACGAGCAGTACTTC. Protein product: CASTVQGASHEQYF.

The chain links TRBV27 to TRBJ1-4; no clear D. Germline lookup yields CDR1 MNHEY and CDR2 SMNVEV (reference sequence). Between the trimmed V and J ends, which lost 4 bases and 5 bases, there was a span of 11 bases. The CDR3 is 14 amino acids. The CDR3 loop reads CASSSNIPNEKLFF. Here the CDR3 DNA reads TGTGCCAGCAGTTCTAATATACCCAATGAAAAACTGTTTTTT.

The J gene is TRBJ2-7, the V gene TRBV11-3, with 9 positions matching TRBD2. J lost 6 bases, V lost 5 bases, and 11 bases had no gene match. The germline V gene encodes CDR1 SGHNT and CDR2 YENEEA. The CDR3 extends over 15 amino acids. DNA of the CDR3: TGTGCCAGCAGCCCGGGACTAGCCCTTACCGGCGAGCAGTACTTC. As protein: CASSPGLALTGEQYF.

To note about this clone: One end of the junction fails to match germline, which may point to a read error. The CDR3 here is CASSSGTGGSNTGELFF. CDR3 in DNA: TGTGCTAGCAGCTCAGGGACAGGGGGCTCCAACACCGGGGAGCTGTTTTTT. The J gene is TRBJ2-2, the V gene TRBV7-7, with 12 bases aligning to TRBD1. The CDR3 is made up of 17 amino acids. Looked up from germline, CDR1 is SSHAT and CDR2 is FNYEAQ (reference sequence).